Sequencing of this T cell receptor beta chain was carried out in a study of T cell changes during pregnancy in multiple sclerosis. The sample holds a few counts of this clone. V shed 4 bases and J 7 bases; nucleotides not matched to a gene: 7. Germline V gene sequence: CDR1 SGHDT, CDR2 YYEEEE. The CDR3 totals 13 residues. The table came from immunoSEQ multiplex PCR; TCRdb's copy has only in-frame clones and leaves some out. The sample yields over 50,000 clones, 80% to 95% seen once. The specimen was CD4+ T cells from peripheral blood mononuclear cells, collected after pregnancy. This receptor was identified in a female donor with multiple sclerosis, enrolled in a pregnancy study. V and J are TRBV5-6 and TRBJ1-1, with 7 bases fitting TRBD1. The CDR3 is CASSRRQGHEAFF. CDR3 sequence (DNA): TGTGCCAGCAGCAGAAGACAGGGACATGAAGCTTTCTTT.